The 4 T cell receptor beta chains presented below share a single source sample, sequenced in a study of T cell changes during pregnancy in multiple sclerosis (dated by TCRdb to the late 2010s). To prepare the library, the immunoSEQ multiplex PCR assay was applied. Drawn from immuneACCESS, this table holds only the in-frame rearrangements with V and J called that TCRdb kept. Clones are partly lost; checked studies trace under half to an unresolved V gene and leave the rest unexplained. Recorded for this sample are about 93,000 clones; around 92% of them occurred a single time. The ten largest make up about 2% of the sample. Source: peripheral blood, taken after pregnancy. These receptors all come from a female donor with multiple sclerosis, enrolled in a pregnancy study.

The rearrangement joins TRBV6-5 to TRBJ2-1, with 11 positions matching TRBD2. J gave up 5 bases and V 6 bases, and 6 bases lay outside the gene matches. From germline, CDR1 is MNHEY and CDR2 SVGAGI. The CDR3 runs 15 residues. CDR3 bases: TGTGCCAGCAGGGGACTAGCGGCAAATAACAATGAGCAGTTCTTC. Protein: CASRGLAANNNEQFF.

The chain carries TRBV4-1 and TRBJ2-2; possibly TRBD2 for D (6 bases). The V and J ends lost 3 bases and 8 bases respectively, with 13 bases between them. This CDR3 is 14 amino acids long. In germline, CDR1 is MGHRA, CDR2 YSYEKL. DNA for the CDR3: TGCGCCAGCAGCCATGAACTAGCATCAGGGGAGCTGTTTTTT. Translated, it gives CASSHELASGELFF.

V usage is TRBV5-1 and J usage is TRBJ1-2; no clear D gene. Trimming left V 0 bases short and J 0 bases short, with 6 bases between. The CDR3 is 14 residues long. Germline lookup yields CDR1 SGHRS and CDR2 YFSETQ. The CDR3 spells CASSLATANYGYTF. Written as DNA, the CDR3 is TGCGCCAGCAGCTTGGCTACAGCTAACTATGGCTACACCTTC.

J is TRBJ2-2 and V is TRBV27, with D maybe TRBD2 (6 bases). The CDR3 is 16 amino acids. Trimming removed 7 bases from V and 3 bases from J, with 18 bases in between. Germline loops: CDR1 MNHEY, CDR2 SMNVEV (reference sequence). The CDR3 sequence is CASTLGGRQDTGELFF. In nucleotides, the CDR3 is TGTGCCAGCACCCTAGGAGGGAGGCAGGACACCGGGGAGCTGTTTTTT.